This T cell receptor (beta chain) was obtained from a study of blood T cell repertoires in COVID-19. Study as a whole: There were acute and convalescent COVID-19 samples, and they came from the United States, Italy and Spain. From T cells, B-cell-depleted T cells, or PBMCs came the material, which was cDNA or gDNA.

In the original processing: Reference gene primer amplification yielded estimated nucleated cell counts. The repertoire was sequenced with immunoSEQ multiplex PCR; TCRdb's copy has only in-frame clones and lacks some. V and J calls and clone size come straight from that table; D and trimming were deduced from the DNA. Here the sample spans about 130,000 clones, roughly 79% being singletons. Specimen: peripheral blood. The receptor was isolated from a human donor in a cohort sampled during active COVID-19.

The CDR3 sequence is CASSLWDRATSPLHF. CDR3 bases: TGCGCCAGCAGCTTGTGGGACAGGGCAACTTCACCCCTCCACTTT. This chain connects TRBV5-1 to TRBJ1-6; 9 positions agree with TRBD1. The CDR3 length is 15 residues. V shed 1 base and J 9 bases; nucleotides not matched to a gene: 5. CDR1 is SGHRS, CDR2 YFSETQ, per germline.